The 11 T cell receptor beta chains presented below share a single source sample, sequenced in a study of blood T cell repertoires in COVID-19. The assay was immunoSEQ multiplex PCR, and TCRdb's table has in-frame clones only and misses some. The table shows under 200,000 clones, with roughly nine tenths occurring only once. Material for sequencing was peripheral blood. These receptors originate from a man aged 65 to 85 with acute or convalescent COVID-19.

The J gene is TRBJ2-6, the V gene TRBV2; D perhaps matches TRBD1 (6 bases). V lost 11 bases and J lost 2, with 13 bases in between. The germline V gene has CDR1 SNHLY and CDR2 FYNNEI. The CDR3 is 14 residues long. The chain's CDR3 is CAVQTGTGANVLTF. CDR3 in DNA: TGTGCCGTCCAAACAGGGACTGGGGCCAACGTCCTGACTTTC.

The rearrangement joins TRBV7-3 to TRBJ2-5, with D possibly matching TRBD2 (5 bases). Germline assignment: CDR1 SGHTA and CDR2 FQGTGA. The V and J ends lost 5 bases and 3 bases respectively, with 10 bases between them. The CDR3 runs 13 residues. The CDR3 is CASSPRGKETQYF. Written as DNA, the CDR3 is TGTGCCAGCAGCCCCCGAGGGAAAGAGACCCAGTACTTC.

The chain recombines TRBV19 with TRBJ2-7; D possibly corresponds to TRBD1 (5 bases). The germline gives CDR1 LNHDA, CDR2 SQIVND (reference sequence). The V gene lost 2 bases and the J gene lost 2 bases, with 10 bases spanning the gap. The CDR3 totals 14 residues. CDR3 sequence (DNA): TGTGCCAGTAGTATACCAGGGTCGGCCTACGAGCAGTACTTC. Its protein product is CASSIPGSAYEQYF.

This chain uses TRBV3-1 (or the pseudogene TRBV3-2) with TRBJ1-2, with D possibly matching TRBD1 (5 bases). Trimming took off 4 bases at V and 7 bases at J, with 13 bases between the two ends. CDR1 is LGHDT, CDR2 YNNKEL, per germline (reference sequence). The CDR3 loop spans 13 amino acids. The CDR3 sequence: CASSLGRGGGYTF. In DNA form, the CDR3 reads TGTGCCAGCAGCCTGGGAAGGGGAGGTGGCTACACCTTC.

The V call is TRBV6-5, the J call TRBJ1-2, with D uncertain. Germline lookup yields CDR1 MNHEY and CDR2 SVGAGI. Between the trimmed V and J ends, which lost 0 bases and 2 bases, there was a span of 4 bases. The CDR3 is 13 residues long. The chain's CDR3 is CASSYSSNYGYTF. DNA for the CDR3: TGTGCCAGCAGTTACTCTAGCAACTATGGCTACACCTTC.

Here the CDR3 reads CASSVVGGANEKLFF. CDR3 DNA: TGTGCCAGCAGCGTAGTCGGGGGAGCTAATGAAAAACTGTTTTTT. The rearrangement joins TRBV9 to TRBJ1-4; possible D gene TRBD1, 5 bases. V gave up 0 bases and J gave up 3 bases, with 9 bases separating them. Looked up from germline, CDR1 is SGDLS and CDR2 is YYNGEE. This CDR3 has 15 residues.

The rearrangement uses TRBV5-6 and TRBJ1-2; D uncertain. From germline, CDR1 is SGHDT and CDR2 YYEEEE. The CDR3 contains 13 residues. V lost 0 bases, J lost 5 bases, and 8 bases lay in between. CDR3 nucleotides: TGTGCCAGCAGCTTGGAGCGGACGTATGGCTACACCTTC. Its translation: CASSLERTYGYTF.

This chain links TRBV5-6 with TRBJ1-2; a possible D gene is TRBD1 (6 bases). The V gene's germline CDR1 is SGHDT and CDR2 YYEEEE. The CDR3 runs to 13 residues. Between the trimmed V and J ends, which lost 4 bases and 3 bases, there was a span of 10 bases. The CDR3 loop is CASSQDSHYGYTF. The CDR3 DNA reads TGTGCCAGCAGCCAGGACAGCCACTATGGCTACACCTTC.

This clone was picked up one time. This CDR3 reads CASGTGTGGTEAFF. CDR3 sequence (DNA): TGTGCCAGCGGAACCGGGACAGGGGGCACTGAAGCTTTCTTT. The rearrangement uses TRBV9 and TRBJ1-1; 11 positions match TRBD1. V shed 7 bases, J shed 4 bases, and the junction held 6 bases outside the gene matches. This CDR3 contains 14 residues. Germline CDR1 reads SGDLS; CDR2 reads YYNGEE. Filled out from reference TRBV9 and TRBJ1-1, the complete variable domain reads DSGVTQTPKHLITATGQRVTLRCSPRSGDLSVYWYQQSLDQGLQFLIQYYNGEERAKGNILERFSAQQFPDLHSELNLSSLELGDSALYFCASGTGTGGTEAFFGQGTRLTVV.

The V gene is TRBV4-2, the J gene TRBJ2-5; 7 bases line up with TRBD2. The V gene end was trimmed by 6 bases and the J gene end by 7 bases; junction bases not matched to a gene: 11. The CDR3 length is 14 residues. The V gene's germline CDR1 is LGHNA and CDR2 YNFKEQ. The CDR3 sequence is CASSPPAGEMTQYF. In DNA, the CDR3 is TGTGCCAGCAGTCCGCCGGCGGGAGAGATGACCCAGTACTTC.

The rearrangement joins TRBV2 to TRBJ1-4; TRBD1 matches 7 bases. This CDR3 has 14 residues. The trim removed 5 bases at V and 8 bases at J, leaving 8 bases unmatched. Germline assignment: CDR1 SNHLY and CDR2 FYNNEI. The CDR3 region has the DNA TGTGCCAGCAGTAGGGACAGCGAAAACGAAAAACTGTTTTTT. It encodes CASSRDSENEKLFF. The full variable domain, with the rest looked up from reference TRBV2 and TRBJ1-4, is EPEVTQTPSHQVTQMGQEVILRCVPISNHLYFYWYRQILGQKVEFLVSFYNNEISEKSEIFDDQFSVERPDGSNFTLKIRSTKLEDSAMYFCASSRDSENEKLFFGSGTQLSVL.